The rows below give T cell receptor beta chains drawn from one sample of a study of T cell repertoires in cytomegalovirus infection. TCRdb processed the reads anew with MiXCR; each CDR3 protein has one entry. The data show about 450,000 distinct CDR3 sequences, 31% seen once. Sequencing was done on a sample of PBMCs. These TCRs come from a human donor in good health (CMV status not recorded). Some clones in this sample may be carry-over from other donors' samples. Both conserved end residues are part of each CDR3. Fields, in order: J gene, clone size, V gene, D gene, CDR3 DNA, CDR3 protein. D genes are given only for firm matches. Not every row has a clone size; where given, it reads once, few, many or a size class.

J gene: TRBJ1-2; clone size: few; V gene: TRBV7-4; D gene: TRBD1; CDR3 DNA: TGTGCCAGCAGTCTCCCCCGGGACAGGGACGCCTATGGCTACACCTTC; CDR3 protein: CASSLPRDRDAYGYTF
J gene: TRBJ2-2; clone size: -; V gene: TRBV7-8; D gene: -; CDR3 DNA: TGTGCCAGCAGCTTAAAGCTCACCGGGGAGCTGTTTTTT; CDR3 protein: CASSLKLTGELFF
J gene: TRBJ1-4; clone size: many; V gene: TRBV7-2; D gene: TRBD1; CDR3 DNA: TGTGCCAGCAGCTTCGACAGGGGGCGAAAGGAAAAACTGTTTTTT; CDR3 protein: CASSFDRGRKEKLFF
J gene: TRBJ1-1; clone size: -; V gene: TRBV6-5; D gene: -; CDR3 DNA: TGTGCCAGCAGTTACGGGCGAGGGGACACTGAAGCTTTCTTT; CDR3 protein: CASSYGRGDTEAFF
J gene: TRBJ1-5; clone size: few; V gene: TRBV4-1; D gene: -; CDR3 DNA: TGCGCCAGCAGCCAAGGAATAGACGGGACCCAGCATTTT; CDR3 protein: CASSQGIDGTQHF
J gene: TRBJ1-6; clone size: -; V gene: TRBV6-6; D gene: TRBD1; CDR3 DNA: TGTGCCAGCAGTCTCCCGGGACAGGGTTCACCCCTCCACTTT; CDR3 protein: CASSLPGQGSPLHF
J gene: TRBJ2-2; clone size: many; V gene: TRBV4-1; D gene: TRBD2; CDR3 DNA: TGCGCCAGCAGCCAAATACTAGCGGGGGTCAACACCGGGGAGCTGTTTTTT; CDR3 protein: CASSQILAGVNTGELFF
J gene: TRBJ1-1; clone size: few; V gene: TRBV20-1; D gene: -; CDR3 DNA: TGCAGTGGCAAGGATAGATCCTTTGGCACTGAAGCTTTCTTT; CDR3 protein: CSGKDRSFGTEAFF
J gene: TRBJ2-2; clone size: -; V gene: TRBV24-1; D gene: TRBD1; CDR3 DNA: TGTGCCACCAGTGATACCGGGACAGGGACAACCGGGGAGCTGTTTTTT; CDR3 protein: CATSDTGTGTTGELFF
J gene: TRBJ1-6; clone size: few; V gene: TRBV6-2/TRBV6-3; D gene: -; CDR3 DNA: TGTGCCAGCAGTTACTTTGACAACCCTAATTCACCCCTCCACTTT; CDR3 protein: CASSYFDNPNSPLHF
J gene: TRBJ1-1; clone size: -; V gene: TRBV7-2; D gene: -; CDR3 DNA: TGTGCCAGCAGCTTAGGTGGAACTATGAACACTGAAGCTTTCTTT; CDR3 protein: CASSLGGTMNTEAFF
J gene: TRBJ2-1; clone size: few; V gene: TRBV7-3; D gene: TRBD2; CDR3 DNA: TGTGCCAGCAGCTTAACAGGAACAGCAGCGGGGGGAGAAAAGAAGGGCTTGTTCTTC; CDR3 protein: CASSLTGTAAGGEKKGLFF
J gene: TRBJ2-5; clone size: few; V gene: TRBV15; D gene: -; CDR3 DNA: TGTGCCACCAGCAGAGATCTTAAACTACCGCAAGAGACCCAGTACTTC; CDR3 protein: CATSRDLKLPQETQYF
J gene: TRBJ2-7; clone size: -; V gene: TRBV28; D gene: TRBD2; CDR3 DNA: TGTGCCAGCAGTCCCTCCCGACTAGCGGGGACCCTCGAGCAGTACTTC; CDR3 protein: CASSPSRLAGTLEQYF
J gene: TRBJ1-1; clone size: -; V gene: TRBV12-3/TRBV12-4; D gene: TRBD1; CDR3 DNA: TGTGCCAGCAGAAACCGGGACAGGATGAACACTGAAGCTTTCTTT; CDR3 protein: CASRNRDRMNTEAFF
J gene: TRBJ1-2; clone size: -; V gene: TRBV6-2/TRBV6-3; D gene: TRBD1; CDR3 DNA: TGTGCCAGCAGACCCGCGGGACAGCTCTATGGCTACACCTTC; CDR3 protein: CASRPAGQLYGYTF
J gene: TRBJ1-2; clone size: few; V gene: TRBV10-3; D gene: -; CDR3 DNA: TGTGCCATCAGTGAGTCGTCCCAGGACTCTGGCTACACCTTC; CDR3 protein: CAISESSQDSGYTF
J gene: TRBJ2-3; clone size: many; V gene: TRBV7-9; D gene: -; CDR3 DNA: TGTGCCAGCAGCTCCCCGGGCCCGGCCGCACTTTGGGATACGCAGTATTTT; CDR3 protein: CASSSPGPAALWDTQYF
J gene: TRBJ1-5; clone size: few; V gene: TRBV6-2/TRBV6-3; D gene: -; CDR3 DNA: TGTGCCAGCAGCACGGGACTTCATCAGCCCCAGCATTTT; CDR3 protein: CASSTGLHQPQHF
J gene: TRBJ2-1; clone size: -; V gene: TRBV6-2/TRBV6-3; D gene: TRBD2; CDR3 DNA: TGTGCCAGCAGTTTGGGACTACCCTCCTACAATGAGCAGTTCTTC; CDR3 protein: CASSLGLPSYNEQFF
J gene: TRBJ2-2; clone size: few; V gene: TRBV29-1; D gene: -; CDR3 DNA: TGCAGCGTTGCCTCCCAACAATCCCCCGGGGAGCTGTTTTTT; CDR3 protein: CSVASQQSPGELFF
J gene: TRBJ2-1; clone size: few; V gene: TRBV12-3/TRBV12-4; D gene: -; CDR3 DNA: TGTGCCAGCAGCTTCCGGGACTTGAATGAGCAGTTCTTC; CDR3 protein: CASSFRDLNEQFF
J gene: TRBJ2-5; clone size: many; V gene: TRBV11-2; D gene: TRBD2; CDR3 DNA: TGTGCCAGCAGCCGGAGAGAGGCTAGCGGGGGAGAGACCCAGTACTTC; CDR3 protein: CASSRREASGGETQYF
J gene: TRBJ1-5; clone size: -; V gene: TRBV3-1; D gene: -; CDR3 DNA: TGTGCCAGCAGCCAAGAGATACAGAATCAGCCCCAGCATTTT; CDR3 protein: CASSQEIQNQPQHF
J gene: TRBJ2-1; clone size: -; V gene: TRBV4-3; D gene: -; CDR3 DNA: TGCGCCAGCAGCCAAGTTGAGGGACTCCGTTACAATGAGCAGTTCTTC; CDR3 protein: CASSQVEGLRYNEQFF
J gene: TRBJ2-7; clone size: few; V gene: TRBV11-2; D gene: -; CDR3 DNA: TGTGCCAGCAGCTTAAGGGGGGCCAGTCACGACGAGCAGTACTTC; CDR3 protein: CASSLRGASHDEQYF
J gene: TRBJ2-7; clone size: few; V gene: TRBV6-2/TRBV6-3; D gene: -; CDR3 DNA: TGTGCCAGCAGTAAAACAGCTTACGAGCAGTACTTC; CDR3 protein: CASSKTAYEQYF
J gene: TRBJ1-2; clone size: -; V gene: TRBV7-2; D gene: -; CDR3 DNA: TGTGCCAGCAGCTTGTCTATCCAAGACCACCAGCAGGTCTACACCTTC; CDR3 protein: CASSLSIQDHQQVYTF
J gene: TRBJ2-1; clone size: many; V gene: TRBV7-2; D gene: TRBD1; CDR3 DNA: TGTGCCAGCAGCTCGGGACAGACTTTTGAGCAGTTCTTC; CDR3 protein: CASSSGQTFEQFF
J gene: TRBJ2-1; clone size: -; V gene: TRBV9; D gene: -; CDR3 DNA: TGTGCCAGCAGCCCCAGGGGGGACGGAGGATACAATGAGCAGTTCTTC; CDR3 protein: CASSPRGDGGYNEQFF